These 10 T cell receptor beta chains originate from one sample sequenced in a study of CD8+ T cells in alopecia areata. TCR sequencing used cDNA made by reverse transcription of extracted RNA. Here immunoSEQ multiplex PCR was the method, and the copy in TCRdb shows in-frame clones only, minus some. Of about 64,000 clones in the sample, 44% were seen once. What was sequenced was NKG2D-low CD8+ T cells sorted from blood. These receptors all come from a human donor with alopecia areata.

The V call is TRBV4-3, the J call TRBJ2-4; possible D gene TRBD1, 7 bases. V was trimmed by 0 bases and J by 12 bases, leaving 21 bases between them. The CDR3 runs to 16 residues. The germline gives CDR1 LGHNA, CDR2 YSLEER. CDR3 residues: CASSQDQEGALRGQYF. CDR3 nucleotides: TGCGCCAGCAGCCAAGATCAGGAGGGGGCTCTACGTGGTCAGTACTTC.

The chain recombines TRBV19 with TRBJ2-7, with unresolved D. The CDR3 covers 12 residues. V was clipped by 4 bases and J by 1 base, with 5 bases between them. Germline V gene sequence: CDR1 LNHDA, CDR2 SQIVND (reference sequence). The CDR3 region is CASSTNSYEQYF. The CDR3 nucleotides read TGTGCCAGTAGTACAAATTCCTACGAGCAGTACTTC.

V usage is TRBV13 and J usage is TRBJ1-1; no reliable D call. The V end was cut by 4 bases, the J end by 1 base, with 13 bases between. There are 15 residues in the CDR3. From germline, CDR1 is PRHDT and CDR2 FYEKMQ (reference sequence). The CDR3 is CASSYSETANTEAFF. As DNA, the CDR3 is TGTGCCAGCAGCTATTCGGAAACAGCGAACACTGAAGCTTTCTTT.

For the CDR3, the DNA is TGTGCTAGTGGGCCGGGAGATAGTGAGCAGTTCTTC. Translation: CASGPGDSEQFF. The chain joins TRBV12-5 to TRBJ2-1; possibly TRBD2 for D (6 bases). Looked up from germline, CDR1 is LGHNT and CDR2 is FRNRAP. The V and J ends lost 6 bases and 9 bases respectively, with 12 bases between them. The CDR3 runs to 12 residues.

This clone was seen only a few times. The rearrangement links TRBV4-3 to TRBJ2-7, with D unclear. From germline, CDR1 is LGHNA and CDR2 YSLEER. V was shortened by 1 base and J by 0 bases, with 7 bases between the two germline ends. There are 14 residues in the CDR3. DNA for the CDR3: TGCGCCAGCAGCCAAGCGATGAGCTCCTACGAGCAGTACTTC. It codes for CASSQAMSSYEQYF.

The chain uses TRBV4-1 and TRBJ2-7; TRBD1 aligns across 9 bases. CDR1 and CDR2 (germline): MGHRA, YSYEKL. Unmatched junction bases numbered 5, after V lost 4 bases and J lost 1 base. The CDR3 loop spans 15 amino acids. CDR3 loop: CASSRAGTGSYEQYF. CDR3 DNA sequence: TGCGCCAGCAGCCGGGCCGGGACAGGGTCCTACGAGCAGTACTTC.

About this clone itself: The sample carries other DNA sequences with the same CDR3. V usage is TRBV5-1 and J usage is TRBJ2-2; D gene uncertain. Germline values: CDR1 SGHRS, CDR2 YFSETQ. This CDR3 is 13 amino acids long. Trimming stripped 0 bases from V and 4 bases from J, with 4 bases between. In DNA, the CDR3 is TGCGCCAGCAGCTTGGTCGGCACCGGGGAGCTGTTTTTT. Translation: CASSLVGTGELFF.

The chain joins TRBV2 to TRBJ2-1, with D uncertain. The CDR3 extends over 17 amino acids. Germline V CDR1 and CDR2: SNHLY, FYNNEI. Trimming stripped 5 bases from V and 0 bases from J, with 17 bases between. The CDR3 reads CASSKMYRPSSYNEQFF. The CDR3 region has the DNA TGTGCCAGCAGTAAGATGTATAGGCCTAGCTCCTACAATGAGCAGTTCTTC.

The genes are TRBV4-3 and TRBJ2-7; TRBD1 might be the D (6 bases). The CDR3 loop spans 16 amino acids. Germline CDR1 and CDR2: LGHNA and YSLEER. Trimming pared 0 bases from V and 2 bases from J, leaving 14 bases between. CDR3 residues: CASSQDPTGKAYEQYF. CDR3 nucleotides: TGCGCCAGCAGCCAAGATCCGACAGGAAAGGCCTACGAGCAGTACTTC.

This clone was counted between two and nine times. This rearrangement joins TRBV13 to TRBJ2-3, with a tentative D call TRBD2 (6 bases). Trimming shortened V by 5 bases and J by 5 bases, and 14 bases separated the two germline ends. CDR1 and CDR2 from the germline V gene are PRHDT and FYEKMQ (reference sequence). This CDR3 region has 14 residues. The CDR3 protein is CASSLGTGGDTQYF. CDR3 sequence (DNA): TGTGCCAGCAGCCTGGGGACTGGGGGAGATACGCAGTATTTT.